The 5 T cell receptor beta chains in this list originate from one sample, sequenced in a study of T-cell reconstitution after alpha-beta-depleted transplantation in children. Researchers prepared the TCRbeta library using unique molecular identifiers, the study reports. TCRdb fed the PCR reads into MiXCR, producing one record per CDR3 protein. The sample has about 980,000 distinct CDR3 sequences; about 29% are singletons. This specimen was PBMCs, mostly from graft donor cells, taken 360 days after TCRalphabeta/CD19-depleted stem cell transplant. The source of these receptors is a boy in the first two years of life who had a stem cell transplant for SCID, so the T cells may come from the graft donor.

This chain connects TRBV20-1 to TRBJ1-1, with 8 nucleotides matching TRBD1. The length of the CDR3 is 12 residues. V was pared by 6 bases and J by 4 bases, with 4 bases of the junction left unmatched. Germline V gene lookup returns CDR1 DFQATT and CDR2 SNEGSKA (reference sequence). DNA of the CDR3: TGCAGTGCCGAGGACAGGGCCACTGAAGCTTTCTTT. Protein: CSAEDRATEAFF.

V gene TRBV5-6 combines with J gene TRBJ2-1, with D hard to call. The germline V gene has CDR1 SGHDT and CDR2 YYEEEE. The V end was cut by 2 bases, the J end by 4 bases, with 13 bases between. The CDR3 runs to 15 residues. DNA of the CDR3: TGTGCCAGCAGCTTCGGGTCAGTGATTTACAATGAGCAGTTCTTC. It is translated as CASSFGSVIYNEQFF.

In its sample, this clonotype was seen many times. The gene calls are TRBV9 and TRBJ2-3; 12 bases map to TRBD2. J was trimmed by 2 bases and V by 4 bases; bases with no gene match: 8. Germline values: CDR1 SGDLS, CDR2 YYNGEE. CDR3 length equals 17 residues. This chain's CDR3 is CASSLGLAGRFTDTQYF. For the CDR3, the DNA is TGTGCCAGCAGCCTGGGACTAGCGGGCCGCTTCACAGATACGCAGTATTTT.

The chain uses TRBV4-1 and TRBJ1-1; D unresolved. Germline V lookup: CDR1 MGHRA, CDR2 YSYEKL. The CDR3 extends over 20 amino acids. V lost 6 bases to trimming and J lost 2 bases, with 31 bases between them. The CDR3 region is CASRVGLEGTASWINTEAFF. CDR3 DNA: TGCGCCAGCAGGGTCGGGCTTGAGGGAACCGCGAGTTGGATAAACACTGAAGCTTTCTTT.

Only a few counts were recorded for this clonotype. The V call is TRBV5-1, the J call TRBJ2-7; 7 bases agree with TRBD1. V trimming: 3 bases; J trimming: 3 bases; junction bases outside the gene matches: 9. Germline CDR1 is SGHRS and CDR2 is YFSETQ. This CDR3 has 15 amino acids. CDR3 residues: CASSSNPDRDYEQYF. DNA for the CDR3: TGCGCCAGCAGCTCGAACCCAGACAGGGACTACGAGCAGTACTTC.